This T cell receptor beta chain was sequenced during a study of T cell changes during pregnancy in multiple sclerosis (dated by TCRdb to 2018 to 2020). Background for the entire study: Changes in the T cell repertoire over the course of pregnancy were examined in this study in women with multiple sclerosis.

V is pared back by 5 bases and J by 4 bases, with 10 bases lying between the germline termini. Counted from cysteine to phenylalanine, this CDR3 has 13 amino acids. Only the CDR3 portion is preserved as DNA: 39 bases, with reading frame beginning at the first base. From the germline V gene, CDR1 is MRHNA and CDR2 is SNTAGT. On this clone itself: Its antigen is currently not known. Within one base of it there is no much larger clone, and no base qualities were kept.

Receptor amplification or capture employed the immunoSEQ multiplex PCR assay. In TCRdb, the immuneACCESS table is reduced to in-frame sequences with V and J assigned. These tables do not hold every clone; where another copy was compared, an unresolved V gene accounts for under half, and the others remain unexplained. The sample table holds over 50,000 clones, of which about nine tenths were seen once. The top ten constitute about 0.4% of the sample. The chain uses TRBV6-4 and TRBJ2-3; a tentative D call is TRBD1 (5 bases match). The clonotype comes from a female donor with multiple sclerosis, enrolled in a pregnancy study. The sample was CD4+ T cells from peripheral blood mononuclear cells, taken in the third trimester of pregnancy. The DNA sequence is given as TGTGCCAGCAGTTTGACAGTCGCAGATACGCAGTATTTT. This translates into CASSLTVADTQYF.